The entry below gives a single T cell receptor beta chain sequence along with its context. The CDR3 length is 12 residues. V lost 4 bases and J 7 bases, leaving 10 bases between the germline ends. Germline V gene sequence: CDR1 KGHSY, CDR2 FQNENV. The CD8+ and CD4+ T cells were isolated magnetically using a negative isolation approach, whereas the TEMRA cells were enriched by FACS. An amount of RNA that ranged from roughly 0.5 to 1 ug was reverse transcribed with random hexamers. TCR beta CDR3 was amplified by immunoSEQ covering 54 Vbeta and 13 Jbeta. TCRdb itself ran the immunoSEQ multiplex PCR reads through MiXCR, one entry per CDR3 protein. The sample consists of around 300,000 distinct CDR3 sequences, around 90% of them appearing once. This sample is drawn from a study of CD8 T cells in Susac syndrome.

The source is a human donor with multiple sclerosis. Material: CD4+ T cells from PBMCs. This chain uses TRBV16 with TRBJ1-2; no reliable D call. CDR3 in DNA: TGTGCCAGCAGCCCCTCCCGGGGTGGCTACACCTTC. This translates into CASSPSRGGYTF. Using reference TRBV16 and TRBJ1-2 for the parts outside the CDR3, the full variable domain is GEEVAQTPKHLVRGEGQKAKLYCAPIKGHSYVFWYQQVLKNEFKFLISFQNENVFDETGMPKERFSAKCLPNSPCSLEIQATKLEDSAVYFCASSPSRGGYTFGSGTRLTVV.